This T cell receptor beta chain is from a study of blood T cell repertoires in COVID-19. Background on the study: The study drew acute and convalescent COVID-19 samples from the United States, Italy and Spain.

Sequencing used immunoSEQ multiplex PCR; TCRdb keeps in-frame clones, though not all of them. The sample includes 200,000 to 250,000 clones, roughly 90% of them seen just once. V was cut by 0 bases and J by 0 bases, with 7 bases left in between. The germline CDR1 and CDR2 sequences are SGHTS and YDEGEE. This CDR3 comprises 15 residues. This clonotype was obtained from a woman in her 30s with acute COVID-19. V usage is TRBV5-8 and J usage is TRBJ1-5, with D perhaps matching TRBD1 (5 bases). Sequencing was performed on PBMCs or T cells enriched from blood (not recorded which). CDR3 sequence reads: CASSLDRYSNQPQHF. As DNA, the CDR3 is TGTGCCAGCAGCTTGGACAGGTATAGCAATCAGCCCCAGCATTTT. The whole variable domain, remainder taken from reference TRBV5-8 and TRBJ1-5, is EAGVTQSPTHLIKTRGQQATLRCSPISGHTSVYWYQQALGLGLQFLLWYDEGEERNRGNFPPRFSGRQFPNYSSELNVNALELEDSALYLCASSLDRYSNQPQHFGDGTRLSIL.